The rows below give T cell receptor beta chains drawn from one sample of a study of cytomegalovirus exposure and HLA in healthy donors. Profiling relied on immunoSEQ multiplex PCR, and the TCRdb table lists in-frame clones only, not all of them. The data contain 80,000 to 100,000 clones, around 70% of them singletons. Material: PBMCs. These receptors all come from a man aged 45-65 years in good health and CMV-seronegative. Both conserved end residues are part of each CDR3. A D gene is named only where the DNA matches it firmly. Some rows have no size entry. The others give once, few or many, or a class for an expanded clone.

TRBV14,NA,15,TRBJ1-2,few,CASSQETALSLGYTF,TGTGCCAGCAGCCAGGAAACAGCCCTTAGTCTTGGCTACACCTTC
TRBV5-1,TRBD1,15,TRBJ1-1,NA,CASSLGGTGRSEAFF,TGCGCCAGCAGCTTGGGCGGGACAGGGCGGTCTGAAGCTTTCTTT
TRBV9,TRBD2,18,TRBJ2-2,NA,CASSVVATSGSNTGELFF,TGTGCCAGCAGCGTAGTTGCGACTAGCGGATCGAACACCGGGGAGCTGTTTTTT
TRBV4-1,NA,16,TRBJ2-1,NA,CASSQGWGVTYREQFF,TGCGCCAGCAGCCAGGGGTGGGGGGTTACCTATCGGGAGCAGTTCTTC
TRBV6-5,NA,14,TRBJ1-1,few,CASSYGGAHTEAFF,TGTGCCAGCAGTTACGGGGGGGCTCACACTGAAGCTTTCTTT
TRBV4-2,NA,15,TRBJ2-7,NA,CASSQESRKAYEQYF,TGTGCCAGCAGCCAAGAAAGCAGGAAGGCCTACGAGCAGTACTTC
TRBV27,TRBD1,15,TRBJ1-6,NA,CASSPSTGYNSPLHF,TGTGCCAGCAGTCCGTCGACAGGGTATAATTCACCCCTCCACTTT
TRBV12-5,NA,11,TRBJ1-1,NA,CASGFRGEAFF,TGTGCTAGTGGTTTTAGGGGGGAAGCTTTCTTT
TRBV27,NA,13,TRBJ1-6,NA,CASSWDFNSPLHF,TGTGCCAGCAGTTGGGACTTTAATTCACCCCTCCACTTT
TRBV7-9,NA,14,TRBJ2-3,NA,CASSLESVADTQYF,TGTGCCAGCAGCTTAGAGTCAGTCGCAGATACGCAGTATTTT
TRBV20-1,NA,10,TRBJ1-2,NA,CSAIRQAPTF,TGCAGTGCTATAAGACAGGCTCCCACCTTC
TRBV5-5,NA,13,TRBJ1-6,NA,CASTTATNSPLHF,TGTGCCAGCACCACCGCCACAAATTCACCCCTCCACTTT
TRBV27,NA,14,TRBJ2-7,NA,CATRIRGSLVQQYF,TGTGCCACCAGAATTCGAGGGAGTCTCGTTCAGCAGTACTTC
TRBV10-3,NA,14,TRBJ1-6,NA,CAISDQGFTSPLHF,TGTGCCATCAGTGATCAGGGTTTCACCTCACCCCTCCACTTT
TRBV18,TRBD1,15,TRBJ2-7,NA,CASSEGTGNTYEQYF,TGTGCCAGCTCGGAAGGGACAGGGAACACCTACGAGCAGTACTTC
TRBV5-1,TRBD1,16,TRBJ2-2,NA,CASSLGQGAETGELFF,TGCGCCAGCAGCTTGGGACAGGGGGCAGAAACCGGGGAGCTGTTTTTT
TRBV5-6,TRBD1,15,TRBJ1-5,NA,CASSAGTGGHQPQHF,TGTGCCAGCAGCGCGGGGACAGGGGGTCATCAGCCCCAGCATTTT
TRBV5-4,NA,13,TRBJ2-2,NA,CASSLLGVGELFF,TGTGCCAGCAGCTTGTTAGGGGTCGGGGAGCTGTTTTTT
TRBV18,TRBD1,15,TRBJ1-3,NA,CASSPLGQSGNTIYF,TGTGCCAGCTCACCCCTGGGACAGTCAGGAAACACCATATATTTT
TRBV28,TRBD2,13,TRBJ2-7,NA,CASRSSGSYEQYF,TGTGCCAGCAGATCTAGCGGGAGCTACGAGCAGTACTTC
TRBV7-2,NA,13,TRBJ2-1,few,CASSPYGGNEQFF,TGTGCCAGCAGCCCGTACGGGGGAAATGAGCAGTTCTTC
TRBV2,NA,13,TRBJ2-2,NA,CASSDSYTGELFF,TGTGCCAGCAGTGACTCCTACACCGGGGAGCTGTTTTTT
TRBV4-2,TRBD1,17,TRBJ1-1,NA,CASSPGQVTVWNTEAFF,TGTGCCAGCAGCCCCGGACAGGTCACGGTGTGGAACACTGAAGCTTTCTTT
TRBV9,NA,14,TRBJ2-3,NA,CASSVALFTDTQYF,TGTGCCAGCAGCGTAGCCCTGTTCACAGATACGCAGTATTTT
TRBV14,TRBD1,14,TRBJ1-1,NA,CASSPTGGADEAFF,TGTGCCAGCAGCCCTACAGGGGGCGCAGATGAAGCTTTCTTT
TRBV13,NA,12,TRBJ1-4,NA,CASSDSYEKLFF,TGTGCCAGCAGCGACAGTTACGAAAAACTGTTTTTT
TRBV5-4,NA,15,TRBJ1-5,few,CASSSEQGLNQPQHF,TGTGCCAGCAGCTCGGAACAGGGTTTGAACCAGCCCCAGCATTTT
TRBV2,NA,14,TRBJ2-1,NA,CASQFYGDYNEQFF,TGTGCCAGCCAGTTCTACGGGGACTACAATGAGCAGTTCTTC
TRBV5-1,TRBD1,18,TRBJ1-3,NA,CASRRGTGAVSSGNTIYF,TGCGCCAGCCGTCGGGGCACAGGGGCGGTTTCGTCTGGAAACACCATATATTTT
TRBV12-5,TRBD2,21,TRBJ2-5,NA,CASGFTIIPGLAGGRAETQYF,TGTGCTAGTGGTTTCACCATAATACCGGGACTAGCGGGAGGGAGGGCAGAGACCCAGTACTTC
TRBV10-1,TRBD1,13,TRBJ1-1,few,CASSRTGNTEAFF,TGCGCCAGCAGTCGGACAGGGAACACTGAAGCTTTCTTT